This T cell receptor beta chain was profiled in a study of blood T cells in healthy people across ages (dated by TCRdb to 2014 to 2015). Background for the entire study: Template switching captured roughly one uniquely barcoded TCR beta cDNA molecule per two T cells in model experiments. Using deep sequencing normalized with unique cDNA molecular identifiers, the study measured how TCR beta repertoire diversity changes with age. Two additional independent replicas of 1 million unique cDNA reads from the same blood draw were analyzed for two donors (one aged 18 to 29 and one aged 80 or older). To avoid experimental bias, donors of different ages were distributed randomly across sequencing lanes. Four age groups were formed from the donors: young (average approximately 15 years), middle-aged (more than 35), aged (62) and long-lived (less than 85).

This clonotype was counted once. The antigen this receptor binds is unknown. No base quality information exists; no much larger clone differs at one position. Per the germline V gene, SGHVS is the CDR1 and FQNEAQ is the CDR2. The CDR3 goes from the cysteine to the phenylalanine over 13 residues. The entry retains the CDR3 DNA only, 39 bases that are in frame from base 1. The library was built by means of 5' RACE. For sequencing, an Illumina HiSeq 2500 was employed. A second PCR of about 7 to 12 cycles was performed with a sample-barcoded 5' primer and a J-beta primer mix. A unique molecular identifier was introduced onto each TCR beta cDNA molecule by a template-switch 5' adaptor carrying 12 random nucleotides. Each sample yielded at least 2.5 million CDR3-containing paired-end reads. First-strand cDNA synthesis was performed from all RNA using the Mint cDNA synthesis kit, with priming by a TRBC-specific oligonucleotide. All cDNA was treated with uracil-DNA glycosylase and then went through a first 18-cycle PCR with the universal primers M1SS and BC2_uni_R. The authors processed their data as follows. Each sample was normalized by randomly selecting 1 million high-quality reads, each carrying a distinct molecular identifier. Reads sharing molecular identifiers were discarded rather than binned into consensus sequences. MiTCR, set to a Q25 quality threshold and the strictest error-elimination algorithm, was used for CDR3 identification, clonotype clustering and error correction. A nonparametric unseen species model with Euler transformation was used to estimate lower-bound total TCR beta diversity. TCRdb reprocessing: public reads trimmed at Q25 with fastp, clones called with MiXCR, in-frame beta chains kept. For every CDR3 protein sequence, its rows merge into one entry that carries the most common genes and DNA. The V and J calls here are based on TCRdb, not the publication. This sample has roughly 1.4 million distinct CDR3 sequences in its table, and roughly 60% of those were observed once. Of the sample, over 5.5% falls within the top ten clones.

General findings and caveats noted by the study authors: Donor CMV infection status was unknown, potentially confounding age-related changes in expanded clonotypes. Observed TCR beta diversity correlated strongly with the percentage of naive T cells measured by flow cytometry. Because profiling used bulk unsorted PBMCs, naive and antigen-experienced compartments could not be compared conclusively. The long-lived group showed more naive CD4+ T cells, fewer expanded clones and increased TCR diversity than the aged group, suggesting age selection. Total diversity estimates from one million sequenced T cells were considered lower bounds and underestimates. Observed TCR beta diversity per million T cells fell roughly linearly with age, and a significant reduction was already apparent by age about 43.

Systemically healthy Caucasian individuals from Russia, 39 in total and aged roughly 6 to 100 years, were included as donors. Each donor gave 8 to 10 milliliters of peripheral blood, collected into EDTA-treated Vacutainer tubes. Ficoll-Paque density-gradient centrifugation was used to isolate PBMCs, with at least 6 million per sample. Total RNA, at least 5 micrograms per sample, was extracted from PBMCs with Trizol reagent. For every donor, flow cytometry on a PBMC aliquot measured the percentage of naive CD45RAhigh/CD27high T cells. The rearrangement joined TRBV7-8 to TRBJ2-1; 7 junctional bases match TRBD2. The J call may be mistaken, given a closer DNA end match to TRBJ2-7. Sequencing was performed on blood. The receptor comes from a man between 18 and 35 years old in good health. The DNA reads TGTGCCAGCGGGGAGGGAGCGTCCTACGAGCAGTACTTC. This encodes CASGEGASYEQYF.